Presented here are 2 T cell receptor beta chains from one specimen sequenced in a study of CD8 T cells in Susac syndrome (dated by TCRdb to between 2017 and 2020). The protocol used for the library was the immunoSEQ multiplex PCR assay. RNA was extracted with the RNeasy kit and roughly 0.45 to 1 ug was reverse transcribed using random hexamers. TCRdb trimmed public reads at Q25 via fastp, called clones via MiXCR and kept in-frame beta chains. Entries that share a CDR3 protein sequence are merged under the most common genes and DNA. Here the sample has roughly 120,000 distinct CDR3 sequences; around 94% occur a single time. Roughly 0.091% of the sample is held by the ten biggest clonotypes. The material sequenced was CD4+ T cells from PBMCs. Every receptor here comes from a human donor in good health.

The count of this clonotype is one. The chain combines TRBV20-1 with TRBJ1-1, with D possibly matching TRBD1 (5 bases). Trimming stripped 8 bases from V and 1 base from J, with 17 bases between. The CDR3 runs 14 residues. The germline V gene has CDR1 DFQATT and CDR2 SNEGSKA (reference sequence). The CDR3 is CSPSGGGTNTEAFF. The CDR3 DNA reads as TGCAGTCCCTCAGGAGGTGGGACGAACACTGAAGCTTTCTTT.

The chain carries TRBV5-1 and TRBJ2-5; possible D gene TRBD2, 5 bases. Trimming cost V 6 bases and J 4 bases, with 16 bases left between them. The V gene's germline CDR1 is SGHRS and CDR2 YFSETQ. The CDR3 spans 14 residues. DNA of the CDR3: TGCGCCAGCAATAGGGAGTCCGGCCGAGAGACCCAGTACTTC. The encoded protein is CASNRESGRETQYF.